This is a list of T cell receptor beta chains from one sample in a study of PD-1 blockade in classical Hodgkin lymphoma. Some clones are missing from TCRdb's copy, which holds only in-frame ones; the method was immunoSEQ multiplex PCR. The sample lists approximately 5,000 clones; around 61% were seen once. The material was peripheral blood mononuclear cells (PBMCs), obtained before the second cycle of nivolumab. These receptors came from a human donor with classical Hodgkin lymphoma. Both conserved end residues are part of each CDR3. A D gene is named only where the DNA matches it firmly. Only some rows state a clone size, as once, few, many or a class for expanded clones.

clone size: -; D gene: -; J gene: TRBJ2-1; V gene: TRBV30; CDR3 DNA: TGTGCCTGGGTCCTCTACAATGAGCAGTTCTTC; CDR3 protein: CAWVLYNEQFF
clone size: large; D gene: -; J gene: TRBJ1-1; V gene: TRBV30; CDR3 DNA: TGTGCCTGGACTGCTTTTAACACTGAAGCTTTCTTT; CDR3 protein: CAWTAFNTEAFF
clone size: few; D gene: -; J gene: TRBJ2-7; V gene: TRBV5-1; CDR3 DNA: TGCGCCAGCAGCTTGCTCGCGGAACGCGAGCAGTACTTC; CDR3 protein: CASSLLAEREQYF
clone size: -; D gene: TRBD1; J gene: TRBJ2-7; V gene: TRBV4-3; CDR3 DNA: TGCGCCAGCAGCTTAACCGGGACAGGGGGCGACGAGCAGTACTTC; CDR3 protein: CASSLTGTGGDEQYF
clone size: -; D gene: TRBD1; J gene: TRBJ1-1; V gene: TRBV10-1; CDR3 DNA: TGCGCCAGCAGTGAACCGACAGGGGTTGGGGCTTTCTTT; CDR3 protein: CASSEPTGVGAFF
clone size: -; D gene: -; J gene: TRBJ2-3; V gene: TRBV4-3; CDR3 DNA: TGCGCCAGCAGCCTAACAGCCTCTAGCACAGATACGCAGTATTTT; CDR3 protein: CASSLTASSTDTQYF
clone size: -; D gene: TRBD2; J gene: TRBJ2-2; V gene: TRBV27; CDR3 DNA: TGTGCCAGCAGACTAGCGGGGAACACCGGGGAGCTGTTTTTT; CDR3 protein: CASRLAGNTGELFF
clone size: -; D gene: TRBD2; J gene: TRBJ2-1; V gene: TRBV6-6; CDR3 DNA: TGTGCCAGCAGTTACTCGCTAGCGGGAGGGAATGAGCAGTTCTTC; CDR3 protein: CASSYSLAGGNEQFF
clone size: -; D gene: -; J gene: TRBJ1-2; V gene: TRBV4-3; CDR3 DNA: TGCGCCAGCAGCCAAAGCGCGGGGAGTTCTAACTATGGCTACACCTTC; CDR3 protein: CASSQSAGSSNYGYTF
clone size: -; D gene: TRBD2; J gene: TRBJ2-7; V gene: TRBV6-1; CDR3 DNA: TGTGCCAGCAGAGGACTAGCGACCTACGAGCAGTACTTC; CDR3 protein: CASRGLATYEQYF
clone size: -; D gene: -; J gene: TRBJ1-2; V gene: TRBV5-1; CDR3 DNA: TGCGCCAGCAGCCGGGCCGGTAGTGGCTATGGCTACACCTTC; CDR3 protein: CASSRAGSGYGYTF
clone size: -; D gene: -; J gene: TRBJ2-1; V gene: TRBV5-1; CDR3 DNA: TGCGCCAGCAGCCTATGGGGCAGCGAGCAGTTCTTC; CDR3 protein: CASSLWGSEQFF
clone size: -; D gene: -; J gene: TRBJ1-4; V gene: TRBV6-5; CDR3 DNA: TGTGCCACTTCCACGGATCGGGGCAGGGGAAGGCTGTTTTTT; CDR3 protein: CATSTDRGRGRLFF
clone size: -; D gene: TRBD1; J gene: TRBJ2-1; V gene: TRBV10-3; CDR3 DNA: TGTGCCATCAGTGACACCGGGACAGGGGGCGGGAATGAGCAGTTCTTC; CDR3 protein: CAISDTGTGGGNEQFF
clone size: -; D gene: -; J gene: TRBJ2-1; V gene: TRBV19; CDR3 DNA: TGTGCCACAGTAGTATCCAGCTACTCCTCCTACAATGAGCAGTTCTTC; CDR3 protein: CATVVSSYSSYNEQFF
clone size: -; D gene: -; J gene: TRBJ2-5; V gene: TRBV11-3; CDR3 DNA: TGTGCCAGCAGCTTGGGCGGAACAATACAAGAGACCCAGTACTTC; CDR3 protein: CASSLGGTIQETQYF
clone size: -; D gene: TRBD1; J gene: TRBJ2-3; V gene: TRBV6-5; CDR3 DNA: TGTGCCAGCAGTTACCAGGGGGTAAACACAGATACGCAGTATTTT; CDR3 protein: CASSYQGVNTDTQYF
clone size: -; D gene: TRBD2; J gene: TRBJ2-7; V gene: TRBV13; CDR3 DNA: TGTGCCAGCAGCTTAGCGGTAGCGGGTAGCTCCTACGAGCAGTACTTC; CDR3 protein: CASSLAVAGSSYEQYF
clone size: -; D gene: TRBD1; J gene: TRBJ1-5; V gene: TRBV19; CDR3 DNA: TGTGCCAGTAAAACCCAGGGGGCGATCAATCAGCCCCAGCATTTT; CDR3 protein: CASKTQGAINQPQHF
clone size: -; D gene: -; J gene: TRBJ1-3; V gene: TRBV27; CDR3 DNA: TGTGCCAGCAGCCTCACGGCAGGGACTGGAAACACCATATATTTT; CDR3 protein: CASSLTAGTGNTIYF
clone size: medium-sized; D gene: TRBD1; J gene: TRBJ2-5; V gene: TRBV28; CDR3 DNA: TGTGCCAGCAGTAAGACCCCGACAGGGGTAGAGACCCAGTACTTC; CDR3 protein: CASSKTPTGVETQYF
clone size: -; D gene: TRBD2; J gene: TRBJ2-1; V gene: TRBV25-1; CDR3 DNA: TGTGCCAGCAGTTCTCTATCTAGCGGGAGTTTCAGCGGTGAGCAGTTCTTC; CDR3 protein: CASSSLSSGSFSGEQFF
clone size: -; D gene: -; J gene: TRBJ1-6; V gene: TRBV5-6; CDR3 DNA: TGTGCCAGCAGCCCCGGCCCGGGGAGGTCACCCCTCCACTTT; CDR3 protein: CASSPGPGRSPLHF
clone size: -; D gene: -; J gene: TRBJ1-2; V gene: TRBV30; CDR3 DNA: TGTGCCTGGAGTGTTGATGGGTTCTATGGCTACACCTTC; CDR3 protein: CAWSVDGFYGYTF
clone size: -; D gene: -; J gene: TRBJ1-1; V gene: TRBV15; CDR3 DNA: TGTGCCACCAGCAGGAACAGGGCCGGCACTGAAGCTTTCTTT; CDR3 protein: CATSRNRAGTEAFF
clone size: -; D gene: -; J gene: TRBJ2-6; V gene: TRBV6-5; CDR3 DNA: TGTGCCAGCACCCTGCGAATGGGGGCCAACGTCCTGACTTTC; CDR3 protein: CASTLRMGANVLTF
clone size: -; D gene: TRBD1; J gene: TRBJ2-1; V gene: TRBV7-9; CDR3 DNA: TGTGCCAGCAGCTTAGCATCAACAGGGGATACCTACAATGAGCAGTTCTTC; CDR3 protein: CASSLASTGDTYNEQFF
clone size: -; D gene: -; J gene: TRBJ1-2; V gene: TRBV7-9; CDR3 DNA: TGTGCCAGCAGCCCCCCGGGCTCCAATGGCTACACCTTC; CDR3 protein: CASSPPGSNGYTF
clone size: few; D gene: -; J gene: TRBJ1-5; V gene: TRBV6-1; CDR3 DNA: TGTGCCAGCAGTGGGGCACCTTATAATCAGCCCCAGCATTTT; CDR3 protein: CASSGAPYNQPQHF
clone size: -; D gene: -; J gene: TRBJ2-7; V gene: TRBV29-1; CDR3 DNA: TGCAGCGTTCAGGAGACAGTAAGGGGAGAGCAGTACTTC; CDR3 protein: CSVQETVRGEQYF
clone size: few; D gene: TRBD2; J gene: TRBJ2-1; V gene: TRBV29-1; CDR3 DNA: TGCAGCGTTTTGACTAGCGGGAGGGTTGAGCAGTTCTTC; CDR3 protein: CSVLTSGRVEQFF
clone size: -; D gene: TRBD1; J gene: TRBJ1-2; V gene: TRBV27; CDR3 DNA: TGTGCCAGCAGTTTAAGGACAGGGGAGGGCTTTGGTGGCTACACCTTC; CDR3 protein: CASSLRTGEGFGGYTF
clone size: -; D gene: TRBD2; J gene: TRBJ2-1; V gene: TRBV6-6; CDR3 DNA: TGTGCCAGCAGTTACAGCCTAGCGGGGGGCAATGAGCAGTTCTTC; CDR3 protein: CASSYSLAGGNEQFF
clone size: -; D gene: -; J gene: TRBJ2-7; V gene: TRBV11-3; CDR3 DNA: TGTGCCAGCGCGGGTGGGAGCTCCTACGAGCAGTACTTC; CDR3 protein: CASAGGSSYEQYF